A selection of T cell receptor beta chains follows, all from one sample in a study of shared clonotypes between healthy human individuals. The repertoire was sequenced with immunoSEQ multiplex PCR; TCRdb's copy has only in-frame clones and lacks some. The table has about a million clones, roughly 77% seen once. The specimen sequenced was memory CD4+ T cells from PBMCs. The receptors were gathered from a man aged 18 to 30 in good health. Some clones in this sample may be carry-over from other donors' samples. Each CDR3 is given with its conserved first and last residue. Fields, in order: V gene, J gene, CDR3 protein.

V gene: TRBV11-2
J gene: TRBJ2-7
CDR3 protein: CASSLVSGSAYEQYF

V gene: TRBV28
J gene: TRBJ2-1
CDR3 protein: CASSLWRGSSYNEQFF

V gene: TRBV5-5
J gene: TRBJ1-2
CDR3 protein: CASRSDRANYGYTF

V gene: TRBV27
J gene: TRBJ1-2
CDR3 protein: CASSPERLAGYTF

V gene: TRBV18
J gene: TRBJ2-7
CDR3 protein: CASSQGQGFSYEQYF

V gene: TRBV5-1
J gene: TRBJ2-2
CDR3 protein: CASSLEARTNTGELFF

V gene: TRBV25-1
J gene: TRBJ2-5
CDR3 protein: CASSQPRGSAETQYF

V gene: TRBV11-2
J gene: TRBJ2-5
CDR3 protein: CASSLDALAGIQETQYF

V gene: TRBV19
J gene: TRBJ2-1
CDR3 protein: CASSIELASFREQFF

V gene: TRBV5-4
J gene: TRBJ1-5
CDR3 protein: CASSFSGSNQPQHF

V gene: TRBV7-2
J gene: TRBJ1-5
CDR3 protein: CASSFRDSNQPQHF

V gene: TRBV29-1
J gene: TRBJ1-1
CDR3 protein: CSAGNMDRNTEAFF

V gene: TRBV28
J gene: TRBJ1-2
CDR3 protein: CASSFQGNYGYTF

V gene: TRBV30
J gene: TRBJ1-1
CDR3 protein: CAWTRGGSGYMNTEAFF

V gene: TRBV6-5
J gene: TRBJ2-2
CDR3 protein: CASRLAGANTGELFF

V gene: TRBV5-8
J gene: TRBJ1-4
CDR3 protein: CASSSKLFF

V gene: TRBV19
J gene: TRBJ2-2
CDR3 protein: CASSVAANTGELFF